The next 14 T cell receptor beta chains were all read from a single sample in a study of shared clonotypes between healthy human individuals. Profiling relied on immunoSEQ multiplex PCR, and the TCRdb table lists in-frame clones only, not all of them. Of 2 million to 3 million clones in the sample, approximately 93% were seen once. The specimen sequenced was naive CD4+ T cells from PBMCs. Subset in this sample: CD45RA+ positively selected. The receptors shown here come from a young man in good health. Some clones in this sample may be carry-over from other donors' samples.

As concerns this clone: This CDR3 is also generated by other DNA sequences in the sample. The chain links TRBV18 to TRBJ2-3, with D hard to call. This CDR3 is 12 amino acids long. CDR1 KGHSH and CDR2 LQKENI come from the germline V gene. V was shortened by 6 bases and J by 2 bases, with 6 bases between the two germline ends. As DNA, the CDR3 is TGTGCCAGCTCGGTTTTCACAGATACGCAGTATTTT. Encoded protein: CASSVFTDTQYF.

CDR3 protein: CASSPSGGGQGYTF. The CDR3 DNA sequence: TGCGCCAGCAGCCCCTCTGGGGGGGGGCAGGGCTACACCTTC. This sequence joins TRBV5-1 and TRBJ1-2, with a possible D match to TRBD1 (6 bases). CDR1 and CDR2 (germline): SGHRS, YFSETQ. This CDR3 region has 14 residues. Trimming took off 4 bases at V and 8 bases at J, with 18 bases between the two ends.

The chain couples TRBV19 to TRBJ2-1, with TRBD2 matching over 7 bases. Germline CDR1 and CDR2: LNHDA and SQIVND (reference sequence). The junction had 6 bases not matched to a gene; V was cut back by 1 base and J by 0 bases. The CDR3 covers 17 residues. This CDR3 reads CASSIVGASGSYNEQFF. The CDR3 DNA reads as TGTGCCAGTAGTATAGTTGGGGCTAGCGGCTCCTACAATGAGCAGTTCTTC.

This clone showed up just once. This chain connects TRBV2 to TRBJ2-2, with D maybe TRBD1 (6 bases). The CDR3 length is 13 residues. Per germline, CDR1 SNHLY and CDR2 FYNNEI. Trimming took 8 bases from V and 3 from J, leaving 10 bases between them. The CDR3 loop is CASRRQDTGELFF. In DNA, the CDR3 is TGTGCCAGCCGTCGACAGGACACCGGGGAGCTGTTTTTT.

V usage is TRBV6-6 and J usage is TRBJ1-2; D may be TRBD1 (5 bases). Trimming took off 6 bases at V and 4 bases at J, with 12 bases between the two ends. Germline V gene lookup returns CDR1 MNHNY and CDR2 SVGAGI (reference sequence). This CDR3 comprises 13 residues. CDR3 residues: CASSRDSSYGYTF. The CDR3 nucleotides read TGTGCCAGCAGCCGTGACAGTTCCTATGGCTACACCTTC.

The rearrangement uses TRBV11-2 and TRBJ2-7, with TRBD1 matching 7 bases. The CDR3 is 15 amino acids. The V gene's germline CDR1 is SGHAT and CDR2 FQNNGV. J lost 0 bases, V lost 3 bases, and 5 bases had no gene match. DNA for the CDR3: TGTGCCAGCAGCTTCCGGGACAGTGACTCCTACGAGCAGTACTTC. Its protein is CASSFRDSDSYEQYF. The complete variable domain, with remaining parts taken from reference TRBV11-2 and TRBJ2-7, reads EAGVAQSPRYKIIEKRQSVAFWCNPISGHATLYWYQQILGQGPKLLIQFQNNGVVDDSQLPKDRFSAERLKGVDSTLKIQPAKLEDSAVYLCASSFRDSDSYEQYFGPGTRLTVT.

This clone was found once. The chain recombines TRBV7-9 with TRBJ1-1; D is ambiguous. V dropped 1 base and J dropped 1 base, with 10 bases sitting between them. The CDR3 consists of 15 residues. Per the germline V gene, CDR1 is SEHNR and CDR2 is FQNEAQ (reference sequence). DNA for the CDR3: TGTGCCAGCAGCTTAGAGTTGGAGGGGAACACTGAAGCTTTCTTT. Amino acids: CASSLELEGNTEAFF. The variable domain in full, with the rest retrieved from reference TRBV7-9 and TRBJ1-1, is DTGVSQNPRHKITKRGQNVTFRCDPISEHNRLYWYRQTLGQGPEFLTYFQNEAQLEKSRLLSDRFSAERPKGSFSTLEIQRTEQGDSAMYLCASSLELEGNTEAFFGQGTRLTVV.

Details on this clone: Other DNA sequences from this sample encode an identical CDR3 as well. The chain carries TRBV5-1 and TRBJ2-5; tentatively, D is TRBD2 (5 bases). Germline CDR1 is SGHRS and CDR2 is YFSETQ. V was clipped by 0 bases and J by 1 base, with 7 bases between them. This CDR3 has 14 amino acids. The CDR3 loop is CASSLGGSQETQYF. As DNA, the CDR3 is TGCGCCAGCAGCTTGGGAGGGTCCCAAGAGACCCAGTACTTC.

This clone was recorded only once. This sequence joins TRBV11-2 and TRBJ2-2; maybe TRBD1 (6 bases). The V and J ends lost 0 bases and 6 bases respectively, with 17 bases between them. The length of the CDR3 is 17 residues. Germline V gene lookup returns CDR1 SGHAT and CDR2 FQNNGV. The CDR3 reads CASSLDGGRVGSGELFF. CDR3 coding DNA: TGTGCCAGCAGCTTAGATGGGGGCAGGGTCGGGTCCGGGGAGCTGTTTTTT.

The chain carries TRBV7-3 and TRBJ2-2; TRBD2 is a possible D gene (7 bases). The CDR3 runs 18 residues. With 5 bases removed from V and 2 bases from J, the gap between germline ends came to 21 bases. In germline, CDR1 is SGHTA, CDR2 FQGTGA. The CDR3 here is CASSATGGGAPNTGELFF. The CDR3 coding sequence is TGTGCCAGCAGCGCAACCGGTGGGGGGGCGCCTAACACCGGGGAGCTGTTTTTT. Drawing the rest from reference TRBV7-3 and TRBJ2-2, the complete variable domain is GAGVSQTPSNKVTEKGKYVELRCDPISGHTALYWYRQSLGQGPEFLIYFQGTGAADDSGLPNDRFFAVRPEGSVSTLKIQRTERGDSAVYLCASSATGGGAPNTGELFFGEGSRLTVL.

Only one count was recorded for this clone. The rearrangement joins TRBV18 to TRBJ1-2, with 7 bases aligning to TRBD1. Germline trimming cut 4 bases from V and 13 bases from J; bases unmatched to any gene: 15. The CDR3 extends over 14 amino acids. Germline loops: CDR1 KGHSH, CDR2 LQKENI. CDR3 protein: CASSLGDGTVVSTF. CDR3 bases: TGTGCCAGCTCACTCGGCGACGGGACAGTGGTTTCCACCTTC.

V and J are TRBV29-1 and TRBJ1-1; D possibly corresponds to TRBD1 (6 bases). The CDR3 consists of 11 residues. Trimming pared 5 bases from V and 6 bases from J, leaving 10 bases between. Germline-derived CDR1 and CDR2 are SQVTM and ANQGSEA. The CDR3 is CSVFRGSEAFF. CDR3 coding DNA: TGCAGCGTTTTCAGGGGCTCTGAAGCTTTCTTT. Supplemented by reference TRBV29-1 and TRBJ1-1, the full variable domain reads SAVISQKPSRDICQRGTSLTIQCQVDSQVTMMFWYRQQPGQSLTLIATANQGSEATYESGFVIDKFPISRPNLTFSTLTVSNMSPEDSSIYLCSVFRGSEAFFGQGTRLTVV.

V usage is TRBV4-1 and J usage is TRBJ1-2; the match to TRBD1 covers 7 bases. Germline CDR1 is MGHRA and CDR2 is YSYEKL. The CDR3 is 13 residues long. V shed 1 base and J 8 bases; nucleotides not matched to a gene: 4. Here the CDR3 DNA reads TGCGCCAGCAGCCAAGGCAGGGGGGAAGGCTACACCTTC. The encoded protein is CASSQGRGEGYTF.

The CDR3 coding sequence is TGTGCCAGCAGTGTCGACAGGATGAACACTGAAGCTTTCTTT. Translated: CASSVDRMNTEAFF. The rearrangement links TRBV6-1 to TRBJ1-1; tentative D call: TRBD1 (6 bases). This CDR3 contains 14 residues. CDR1 is MNHNS, CDR2 SASEGT, per germline. V lost 4 bases and J 0 bases, leaving 9 bases between the germline ends.